This TCR beta chain was captured in a study of blood T cells in healthy people across ages. PCR was performed a second time for about 7 to 12 cycles using a sample-barcoded 5' primer and a J-beta primer mix. The yield of each sample was at least 2.5 million CDR3-containing paired-end reads. TCRdb re-called the 5' RACE reads with MiXCR, one entry per CDR3 protein. The table has roughly 500,000 distinct CDR3 sequences, 27% seen once. As for this clonotype: The antigen is unknown.

CDR1 and CDR2 from the germline V gene are MNHEY and SVGAGI. V was clipped by 9 bases and J by 0 bases; unmatched bases: 5. This CDR3 contains 13 residues. The study, taken as a whole, reports: A roughly linear fall in TCR beta diversity per million T cells was seen with increasing age.

The sequence came from a woman between 65 and 79 years old in good health. Sequenced input: blood. The chain couples TRBV6-5 to TRBJ2-7, with 7 bases lining up with TRBD1. In DNA, the CDR3 is TGTGCCAGTACAGGGGACCTCTCCTACGAGCAGTACTTC. This sequence encodes CASTGDLSYEQYF.